Listed here are 25 T cell receptor beta chains from one sample, sequenced in a study of technical replicates of blood from a handful of donors. Clones were read by immunoSEQ multiplex PCR, and TCRdb kept only the in-frame ones, dropping some. The repertoire holds about 97,000 clones, with about 94% as singletons. Sequences were obtained from T cells isolated from PBMCs. The origin of the receptors is a human donor in good health.

This sequence joins TRBV19 and TRBJ2-7; 7 bases line up with TRBD1. This CDR3 region has 15 residues. CDR1 and CDR2 from the germline V gene are LNHDA and SQIVND (reference sequence). Trimming took 1 base from V and 5 from J; bases not matched to a gene: 8. DNA for the CDR3: TGTGCCAGTAGTATAGGTGACAGGGTGTCGGACGAGCAGTACTTC. It is translated as CASSIGDRVSDEQYF.

The V gene is TRBV27, the J gene TRBJ2-7; maybe TRBD2 (6 bases). V was clipped by 2 bases and J by 3 bases, with 14 bases between them. CDR3 length: 15 residues. Germline V gene data show CDR1 as MNHEY and CDR2 as SMNVEV (reference sequence). DNA of the CDR3: TGTGCCAGCAGTTTAGTGGAGGGAAAAATCTACGAGCAGTACTTC. Its protein product is CASSLVEGKIYEQYF.

The rearrangement links TRBV4-2 to TRBJ2-7, with 8 bases identical to TRBD1. The CDR3 consists of 14 residues. The V gene end was trimmed by 4 bases and the J gene end by 3 bases; junction bases not matched to a gene: 5. CDR1 is LGHNA and CDR2 is YNFKEQ in the germline V gene. The CDR3 sequence: CASSPRDRSYEQYF. The CDR3 DNA reads TGTGCCAGCAGCCCCCGGGACAGGAGCTACGAGCAGTACTTC.

The chain has TRBV5-1 and TRBJ1-6; TRBD1 matches at 9 bases. The V gene end was trimmed by 0 bases and the J gene end by 9 bases; junction bases not matched to a gene: 7. The V gene's germline CDR1 is SGHRS and CDR2 YFSETQ. The CDR3 is 16 residues long. The CDR3 sequence: CASSLDPPGQGSPLHF. The CDR3 DNA is TGCGCCAGCAGCTTGGATCCTCCGGGACAGGGTTCACCCCTCCACTTT.

The genes are TRBV6-1 and TRBJ1-2; D not certain. CDR1 MNHNS and CDR2 SASEGT come from the germline V gene. The CDR3 consists of 14 residues. V lost 1 base and J lost 4, with 10 bases in between. As DNA, the CDR3 is TGTGCCAGCAGTGAAGTAACCTTCAGCTATGGCTACACCTTC. Translating it yields CASSEVTFSYGYTF.

The chain links TRBV29-1 to TRBJ2-1, with D perhaps TRBD1 (6 bases). Germline V lookup: CDR1 SQVTM, CDR2 ANQGSEA. The CDR3 is 11 residues long. V lost 4 bases to trimming and J lost 9 bases, with 10 bases between them. As DNA, the CDR3 is TGCAGCGTTGTTCGAGGGGGTGAGCAGTTCTTC. This codes for CSVVRGGEQFF.

The rearrangement uses TRBV5-1 and TRBJ1-1; a weak D match, TRBD1 (5 bases). Per the germline V gene, CDR1 is SGHRS and CDR2 is YFSETQ. V lost 4 bases and J lost 8, with 12 bases in between. The CDR3 is 12 residues long. The chain's CDR3 is CASSVQGGEAFF. The DNA of the CDR3 is TGCGCCAGCAGCGTCCAGGGTGGCGAAGCTTTCTTT.

CDR3 nucleotide sequence: TGTGCCAGCCAGGAGGGAGGATCCTACAATGAGCAGTTCTTC. This encodes CASQEGGSYNEQFF. The chain links TRBV2 to TRBJ2-1, with D perhaps TRBD2 (6 bases). V was trimmed by 8 bases and J by 1 base, leaving 12 bases between them. The CDR3 is made up of 14 amino acids. The germline CDR1 and CDR2 sequences are SNHLY and FYNNEI.

The chain has TRBV27 and TRBJ1-4, with D tentatively TRBD1 (5 bases). The CDR3 extends over 16 amino acids. Germline CDR1 MNHEY, CDR2 SMNVEV (reference sequence). The ends were cut back, 4 bases at V and 8 bases at J, with 20 bases in the middle. The CDR3 DNA reads TGTGCCAGCAGTTACCAACCGGGACTTACAAGGGAAAAACTGTTTTTT. It encodes CASSYQPGLTREKLFF. Full variable domain (rest looked up from reference TRBV27 and TRBJ1-4): EAQVTQNPRYLITVTGKKLTVTCSQNMNHEYMSWYRQDPGLGLRQIYYSMNVEVTDKGDVPEGYKVSRKEKRNFPLILESPSPNQTSLYFCASSYQPGLTREKLFFGSGTQLSVL.

This sequence joins TRBV9 and TRBJ2-3, with a tentative D call TRBD2 (6 bases). The germline gives CDR1 SGDLS, CDR2 YYNGEE. Trimming left V 3 bases short and J 3 bases short, with 17 bases between. The CDR3 runs 16 residues. CDR3 protein: CASSDPTGVGTDTQYF. DNA for the CDR3: TGTGCCAGCAGCGATCCTACGGGAGTGGGGACAGATACGCAGTATTTT.

The chain carries TRBV5-1 and TRBJ2-7, with TRBD2 matching 7 bases. The CDR3 is 15 amino acids. Germline loops: CDR1 SGHRS, CDR2 YFSETQ. V lost 4 bases and J lost 2; bases outside the gene matches: 9. The CDR3: CASSIGGRGAYEQYF. The CDR3 DNA is TGCGCCAGCAGCATTGGGGGGAGGGGCGCCTACGAGCAGTACTTC.

This sequence joins TRBV2 and TRBJ1-5, with D possibly matching TRBD1 (5 bases). This CDR3 region has 15 residues. Per germline, CDR1 SNHLY and CDR2 FYNNEI. V was shortened by 2 bases and J by 4 bases, with 12 bases between the two germline ends. This chain's CDR3 is CASSEILGGNQPQHF. The CDR3 coding sequence is TGTGCCAGCAGTGAAATTCTGGGGGGAAATCAGCCCCAGCATTTT. Drawing the rest from reference TRBV2 and TRBJ1-5, the complete variable domain is EPEVTQTPSHQVTQMGQEVILRCVPISNHLYFYWYRQILGQKVEFLVSFYNNEISEKSEIFDDQFSVERPDGSNFTLKIRSTKLEDSAMYFCASSEILGGNQPQHFGDGTRLSIL.

The chain carries TRBV2 and TRBJ2-7; D may be TRBD2 (6 bases). Germline lookup yields CDR1 SNHLY and CDR2 FYNNEI. V lost 2 bases, J lost 5 bases, and 16 bases lay in between. This CDR3 contains 15 residues. The CDR3: CASSEYGGSRDEQYF. CDR3 bases: TGTGCCAGCAGTGAATATGGGGGGTCCCGAGACGAGCAGTACTTC.

The V call is TRBV6-5, the J call TRBJ1-5; D is ambiguous. This CDR3 comprises 14 residues. Germline assignment: CDR1 MNHEY and CDR2 SVGAGI. With 4 bases removed from V and 7 bases from J, the gap between germline ends came to 14 bases. The chain's CDR3 is CASSFLQGEQPQHF. As DNA, the CDR3 is TGTGCCAGCAGTTTCTTGCAAGGAGAGCAGCCCCAGCATTTT.

The chain uses TRBV15 and TRBJ2-7; 7 nucleotides agree with TRBD1. The CDR3 extends over 17 amino acids. J was trimmed by 0 bases and V by 4 bases; bases with no gene match: 12. Looked up from germline, CDR1 is LNHNV and CDR2 is YYDKDF (reference sequence). In nucleotides, the CDR3 is TGTGCCACCAGCATAAACAGGGGTCACAAAGCCTCCTACGAGCAGTACTTC. This translates into CATSINRGHKASYEQYF.

This sequence joins TRBV5-1 and TRBJ1-5; no definite D call. Trimming removed 4 bases at V and 5 bases at J, with 16 bases between. The CDR3 is 15 residues long. Germline V CDR1 and CDR2: SGHRS, YFSETQ. The CDR3 loop is CASSPGLAGYQPQHF. DNA of the CDR3: TGCGCCAGCAGCCCAGGTCTGGCAGGATATCAGCCCCAGCATTTT. Drawing the rest from reference TRBV5-1 and TRBJ1-5, the complete variable domain is KAGVTQTPRYLIKTRGQQVTLSCSPISGHRSVSWYQQTPGQGLQFLFEYFSETQRNKGNFPGRFSGRQFSNSRSEMNVSTLELGDSALYLCASSPGLAGYQPQHFGDGTRLSIL.

This clone was recorded once. The chain is built from TRBV18 and TRBJ1-5, with 9 bases aligning to TRBD1. CDR3 length equals 13 residues. Per germline, CDR1 KGHSH and CDR2 LQKENI. The J segment lost 7 bases and the V segment lost 4 bases, leaving 2 bases of the junction unmatched. CDR3 loop: CASSRTGDQPQHF. The CDR3 nucleotides read TGTGCCAGCTCACGGACAGGGGACCAGCCCCAGCATTTT.

The chain recombines TRBV28 with TRBJ2-7; 8 nucleotides line up with TRBD1. The germline V gene encodes CDR1 MDHEN and CDR2 SYDVKM. CDR3 length: 15 amino acids. Trimming at V came to 7 bases and at J to 3 bases, leaving 11 bases not matched to a gene. The CDR3 spells CASTPRRDRIYEQYF. In DNA, the CDR3 is TGTGCCAGCACTCCACGCCGGGACAGGATCTACGAGCAGTACTTC. The full variable domain, its missing parts supplied by reference TRBV28 and TRBJ2-7, is DVKVTQSSRYLVKRTGEKVFLECVQDMDHENMFWYRQDPGLGLRLIYFSYDVKMKEKGDIPEGYSVSREKKERFSLILESASTNQTSMYLCASTPRRDRIYEQYFGPGTRLTVT.

The chain couples TRBV4-3 to TRBJ2-2; possibly TRBD1 for D (5 bases). Germline V gives CDR1 LGHNA, CDR2 YSLEER. Trimming shortened V by 1 base and J by 4 bases, and 7 bases separated the two germline ends. The CDR3 is made up of 14 amino acids. DNA for the CDR3: TGCGCCAGCAGCCAAGGACAGACCACCGGGGAGCTGTTTTTT. Its translation: CASSQGQTTGELFF.

The chain recombines TRBV5-4 with TRBJ2-7; perhaps TRBD2 as D (5 bases). There are 13 residues in the CDR3. Trimming took off 2 bases at V and 3 bases at J, with 9 bases between the two ends. Germline lookup yields CDR1 SGHNT and CDR2 YYREEE (reference sequence). CDR3: CASSFGEVYEQYF. The CDR3 DNA reads TGTGCCAGCAGCTTCGGGGAAGTCTACGAGCAGTACTTC. Full variable domain (outside the CDR3, taken from reference TRBV5-4 and TRBJ2-7): ETGVTQSPTHLIKTRGQQVTLRCSSQSGHNTVSWYQQALGQGPQFIFQYYREEENGRGNFPPRFSGLQFPNYSSELNVNALELDDSALYLCASSFGEVYEQYFGPGTRLTVT.

In this sample, this clone turned up a few times. The chain links TRBV19 to TRBJ2-1; D not resolved. The CDR3 runs to 14 residues. Trimming pared 2 bases from V and 0 bases from J, leaving 5 bases between. CDR1 and CDR2 from the germline V gene are LNHDA and SQIVND (reference sequence). CDR3 sequence: CASSILSSYNEQFF. The CDR3 DNA is TGTGCCAGTAGTATACTTAGCTCCTACAATGAGCAGTTCTTC.

This clone was seen a single time. This chain connects TRBV7-9 to TRBJ2-5; TRBD1 aligns across 7 bases. V shed 5 bases, J shed 2 bases, and the junction held 5 bases outside the gene matches. The CDR3 has 14 residues. The germline gives CDR1 SEHNR, CDR2 FQNEAQ (reference sequence). DNA for the CDR3: TGTGCCAGCAGCCAATACAGGGGACAAGAGACCCAGTACTTC. Translation gives CASSQYRGQETQYF.

The gene calls are TRBV29-1 and TRBJ1-2; no clear D. There are 10 residues in the CDR3. Deletions cut 3 bases from V and 5 bases from J, with 4 bases between. Germline V gene sequence: CDR1 SQVTM, CDR2 ANQGSEA. The CDR3 DNA sequence: TGCAGCGTTGATGAGTATGGCTACACCTTC. This encodes CSVDEYGYTF.

J is TRBJ2-7 and V is TRBV6-4; the match to TRBD1 covers 9 bases. The germline CDR1 and CDR2 sequences are MRHNA and SNTAGT. The CDR3 loop spans 13 amino acids. The trim removed 10 bases at V and 3 bases at J, leaving 7 bases unmatched. In nucleotides, the CDR3 is TGTGCCACCTGGAGGGACAGGGTCTACGAGCAGTACTTC. Protein product: CATWRDRVYEQYF.

This chain uses TRBV29-1 with TRBJ1-2; D is undetermined. V lost 6 bases and J lost 2, with 10 bases in between. The CDR3 is 12 residues long. The germline gives CDR1 SQVTM, CDR2 ANQGSEA. The CDR3 nucleotides are TGCAGCGTGGTACAGCAAAACTATGGCTACACCTTC. Residues: CSVVQQNYGYTF.